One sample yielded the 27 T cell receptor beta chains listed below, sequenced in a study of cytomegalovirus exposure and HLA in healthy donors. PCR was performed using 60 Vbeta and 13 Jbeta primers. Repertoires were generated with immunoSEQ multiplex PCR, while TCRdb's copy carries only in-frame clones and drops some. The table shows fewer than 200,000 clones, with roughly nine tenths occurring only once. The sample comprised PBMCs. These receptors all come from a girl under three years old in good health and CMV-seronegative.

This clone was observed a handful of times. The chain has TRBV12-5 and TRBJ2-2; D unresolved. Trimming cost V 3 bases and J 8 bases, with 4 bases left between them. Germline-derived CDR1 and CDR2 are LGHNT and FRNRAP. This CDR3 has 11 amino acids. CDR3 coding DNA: TGTGCTAGTGGTTTAGCGGGGGAGCTGTTTTTT. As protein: CASGLAGELFF.

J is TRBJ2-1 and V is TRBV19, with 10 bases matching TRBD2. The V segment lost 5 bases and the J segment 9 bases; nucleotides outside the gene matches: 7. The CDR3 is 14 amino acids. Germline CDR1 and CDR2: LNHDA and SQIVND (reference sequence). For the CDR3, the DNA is TGTGCCAGTAGTCCGGCTAGCGGGGGAAGTGAGCAGTTCTTC. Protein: CASSPASGGSEQFF.

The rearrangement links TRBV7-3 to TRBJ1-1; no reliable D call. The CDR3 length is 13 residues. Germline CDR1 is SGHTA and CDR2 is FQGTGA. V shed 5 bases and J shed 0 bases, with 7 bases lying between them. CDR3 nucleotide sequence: TGTGCCAGCAGCAACAGCATGAACACTGAAGCTTTCTTT. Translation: CASSNSMNTEAFF.

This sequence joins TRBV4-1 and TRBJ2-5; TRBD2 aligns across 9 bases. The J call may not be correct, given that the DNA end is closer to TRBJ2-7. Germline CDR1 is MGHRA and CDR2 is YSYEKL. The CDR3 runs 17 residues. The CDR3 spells CASSQVEGTSIAYEQYF. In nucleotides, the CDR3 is TGCGCCAGCAGCCAAGTAGAGGGGACTAGCATTGCCTACGAGCAGTACTTC.

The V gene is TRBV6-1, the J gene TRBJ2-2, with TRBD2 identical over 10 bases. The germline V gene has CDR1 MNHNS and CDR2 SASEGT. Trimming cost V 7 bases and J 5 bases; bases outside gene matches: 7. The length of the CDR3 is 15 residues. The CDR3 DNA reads TGTGCCAGCATATCCAGACTAGCGGGTACCGGGGAGCTGTTTTTT. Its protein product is CASISRLAGTGELFF.

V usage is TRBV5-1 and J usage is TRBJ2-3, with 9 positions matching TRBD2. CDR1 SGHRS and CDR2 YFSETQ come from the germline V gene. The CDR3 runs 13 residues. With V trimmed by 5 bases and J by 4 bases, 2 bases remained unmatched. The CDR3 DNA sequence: TGCGCCAGCAGGGGCGGGGGGGCAGATACGCAGTATTTT. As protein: CASRGGGADTQYF. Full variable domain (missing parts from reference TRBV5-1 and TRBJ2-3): KAGVTQTPRYLIKTRGQQVTLSCSPISGHRSVSWYQQTPGQGLQFLFEYFSETQRNKGNFPGRFSGRQFSNSRSEMNVSTLELGDSALYLCASRGGGADTQYFGPGTRLTVL.

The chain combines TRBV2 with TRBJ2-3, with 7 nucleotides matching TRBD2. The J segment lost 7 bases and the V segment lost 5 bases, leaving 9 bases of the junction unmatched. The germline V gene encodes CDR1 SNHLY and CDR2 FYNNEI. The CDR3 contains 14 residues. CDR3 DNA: TGTGCCAGCAGTTTACCTAGCGGTCCTTATACGCAGTATTTT. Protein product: CASSLPSGPYTQYF. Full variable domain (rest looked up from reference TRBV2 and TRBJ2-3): EPEVTQTPSHQVTQMGQEVILRCVPISNHLYFYWYRQILGQKVEFLVSFYNNEISEKSEIFDDQFSVERPDGSNFTLKIRSTKLEDSAMYFCASSLPSGPYTQYFGPGTRLTVL.

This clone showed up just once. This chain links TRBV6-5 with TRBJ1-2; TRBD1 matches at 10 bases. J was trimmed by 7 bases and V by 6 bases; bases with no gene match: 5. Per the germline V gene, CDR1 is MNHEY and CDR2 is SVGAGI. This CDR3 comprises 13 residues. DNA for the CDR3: TGTGCCAGCAGACCCGACAGGGGGCTTGGCTACACCTTC. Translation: CASRPDRGLGYTF.

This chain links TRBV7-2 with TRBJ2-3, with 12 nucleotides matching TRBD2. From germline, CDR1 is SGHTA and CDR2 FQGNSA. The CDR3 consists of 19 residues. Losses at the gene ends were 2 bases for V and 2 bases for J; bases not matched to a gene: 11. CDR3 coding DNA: TGTGCCAGCAGCTTACTACTAGCGGGGGGCCGATATTACACAGATACGCAGTATTTT. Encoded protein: CASSLLLAGGRYYTDTQYF.

The CDR3 DNA follows: TGTGCCAGCAGCCCTGGACTAGCGGGAGCCGAGACCCAGTACTTC. This translates into CASSPGLAGAETQYF. The gene calls are TRBV5-4 and TRBJ2-5, with 13 bases lining up with TRBD2. The CDR3 length is 15 residues. J lost 5 bases, V lost 4 bases, and 5 bases had no gene match. In germline, CDR1 is SGHNT, CDR2 YYREEE (reference sequence).

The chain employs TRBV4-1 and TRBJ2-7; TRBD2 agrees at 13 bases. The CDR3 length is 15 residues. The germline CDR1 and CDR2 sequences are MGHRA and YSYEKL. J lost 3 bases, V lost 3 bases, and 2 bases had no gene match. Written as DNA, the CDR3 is TGCGCCAGCAGCCAGGGGACTAGCGGGATCTACGAGCAGTACTTC. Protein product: CASSQGTSGIYEQYF.

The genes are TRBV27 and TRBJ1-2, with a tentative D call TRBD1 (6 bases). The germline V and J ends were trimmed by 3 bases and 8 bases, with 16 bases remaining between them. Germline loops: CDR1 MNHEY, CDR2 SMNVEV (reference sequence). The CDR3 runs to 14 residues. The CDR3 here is CASSLTGSDSGYTF. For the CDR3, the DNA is TGTGCCAGCAGTTTGACAGGTTCAGATTCGGGCTACACCTTC.

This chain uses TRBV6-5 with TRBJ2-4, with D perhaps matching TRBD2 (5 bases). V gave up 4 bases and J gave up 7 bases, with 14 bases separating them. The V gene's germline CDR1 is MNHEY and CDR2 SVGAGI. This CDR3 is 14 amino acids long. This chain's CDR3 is CASSFRSGNNIQYF. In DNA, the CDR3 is TGTGCCAGCAGTTTTAGGTCCGGGAACAACATTCAGTACTTC.

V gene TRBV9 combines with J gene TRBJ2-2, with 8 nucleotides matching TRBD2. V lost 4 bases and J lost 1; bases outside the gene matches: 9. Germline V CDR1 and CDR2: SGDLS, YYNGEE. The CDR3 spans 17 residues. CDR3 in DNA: TGTGCCAGCAGCCCACGATATGGGACTAGGAACACCGGGGAGCTGTTTTTT. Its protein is CASSPRYGTRNTGELFF.

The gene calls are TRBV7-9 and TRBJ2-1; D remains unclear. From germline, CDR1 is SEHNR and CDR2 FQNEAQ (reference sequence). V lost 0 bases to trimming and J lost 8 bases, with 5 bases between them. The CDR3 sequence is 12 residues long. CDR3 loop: CASSLASDEQFF. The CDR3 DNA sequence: TGTGCCAGCAGCTTAGCATCCGATGAGCAGTTCTTC.

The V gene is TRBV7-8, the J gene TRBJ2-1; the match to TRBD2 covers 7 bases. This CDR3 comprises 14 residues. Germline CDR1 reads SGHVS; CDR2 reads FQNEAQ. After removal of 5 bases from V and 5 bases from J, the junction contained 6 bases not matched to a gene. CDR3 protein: CASSTERGNNEQFF. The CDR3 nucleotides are TGTGCCAGCAGCACCGAGCGGGGAAACAATGAGCAGTTCTTC.

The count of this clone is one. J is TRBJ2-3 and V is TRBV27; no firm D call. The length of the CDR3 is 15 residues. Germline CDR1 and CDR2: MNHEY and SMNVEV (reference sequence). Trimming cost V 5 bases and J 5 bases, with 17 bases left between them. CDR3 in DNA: TGTGCCAGCAGTCCGACCGGGTTTATTCTAGATACGCAGTATTTT. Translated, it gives CASSPTGFILDTQYF.

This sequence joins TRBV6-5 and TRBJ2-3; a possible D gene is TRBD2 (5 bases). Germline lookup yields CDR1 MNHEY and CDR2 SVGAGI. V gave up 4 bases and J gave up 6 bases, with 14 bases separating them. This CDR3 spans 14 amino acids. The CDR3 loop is CASSLQRETDTQYF. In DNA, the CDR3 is TGTGCCAGCAGTTTGCAAAGGGAGACCGATACGCAGTATTTT.

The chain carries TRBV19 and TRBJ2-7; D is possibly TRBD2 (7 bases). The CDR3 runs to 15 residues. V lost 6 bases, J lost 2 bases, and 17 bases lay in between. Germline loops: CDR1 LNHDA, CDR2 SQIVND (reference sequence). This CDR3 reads CASSPPGGIPYEQYF. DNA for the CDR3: TGTGCCAGTAGCCCCCCGGGGGGCATCCCCTACGAGCAGTACTTC.

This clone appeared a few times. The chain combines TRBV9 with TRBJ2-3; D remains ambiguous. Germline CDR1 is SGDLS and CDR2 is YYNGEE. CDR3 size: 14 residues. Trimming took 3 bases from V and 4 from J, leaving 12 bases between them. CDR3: CASSATVLPDTQYF. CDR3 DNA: TGTGCCAGCAGCGCCACGGTATTGCCAGATACGCAGTATTTT.

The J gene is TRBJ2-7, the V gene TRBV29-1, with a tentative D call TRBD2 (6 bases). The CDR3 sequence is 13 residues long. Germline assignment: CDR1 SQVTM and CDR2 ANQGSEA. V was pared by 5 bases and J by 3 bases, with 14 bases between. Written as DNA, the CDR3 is TGCAGCGTTTTCAGGGCGGAGGGCTACGAGCAGTACTTC. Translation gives CSVFRAEGYEQYF.

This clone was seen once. The CDR3 loop is CASSVLAGTDTQYF. Written as DNA, the CDR3 is TGTGCCAGCAGCGTACTAGCGGGGACAGATACGCAGTATTTT. The V and J genes are TRBV9 and TRBJ2-3; the match to TRBD2 covers 9 bases. Germline CDR1 reads SGDLS; CDR2 reads YYNGEE. Trimming at V came to 1 base and at J to 3 bases, leaving 0 bases not matched to a gene. The CDR3 has 14 amino acids.

The CDR3 region is CASSHKSGSSRGYTF. DNA of the CDR3: TGTGCCAGCAGCCATAAATCCGGGTCCTCGAGAGGCTACACCTTC. The chain carries TRBV27 and TRBJ1-2; D unresolved. Trimming stripped 6 bases from V and 8 bases from J, with 22 bases between. This CDR3 spans 15 amino acids. Germline V gives CDR1 MNHEY, CDR2 SMNVEV (reference sequence).

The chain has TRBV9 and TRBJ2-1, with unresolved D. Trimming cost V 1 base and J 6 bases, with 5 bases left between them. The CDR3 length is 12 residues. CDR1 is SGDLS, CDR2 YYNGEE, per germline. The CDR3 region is CASSVPRNEQFF. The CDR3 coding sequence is TGTGCCAGCAGCGTACCTCGCAATGAGCAGTTCTTC.

The CDR3 region is CASRPLGRETQYF. CDR3 DNA sequence: TGTGCCAGCAGACCACTAGGGCGGGAGACCCAGTACTTC. The rearrangement links TRBV7-8 to TRBJ2-5; D is possibly TRBD2 (5 bases). CDR1 and CDR2 from the germline V gene are SGHVS and FQNEAQ. This CDR3 spans 13 amino acids. Between the trimmed V and J ends, which lost 6 bases and 5 bases, there was a span of 13 bases.

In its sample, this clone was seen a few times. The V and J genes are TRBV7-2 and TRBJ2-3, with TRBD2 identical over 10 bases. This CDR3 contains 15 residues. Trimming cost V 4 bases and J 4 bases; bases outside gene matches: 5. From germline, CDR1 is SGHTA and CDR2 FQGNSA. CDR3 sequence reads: CASSSIAGGPDTQYF. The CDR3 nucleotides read TGTGCCAGCAGCTCCATAGCGGGAGGCCCAGATACGCAGTATTTT.

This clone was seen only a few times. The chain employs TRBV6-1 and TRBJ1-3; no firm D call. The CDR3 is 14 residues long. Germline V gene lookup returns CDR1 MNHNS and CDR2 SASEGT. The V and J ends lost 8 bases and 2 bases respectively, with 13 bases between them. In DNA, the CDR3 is TGTGCCAGCGTGGCAGGTTCAACTGGAAACACCATATATTTT. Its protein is CASVAGSTGNTIYF.